A selection of T cell receptor beta chains follows, all from one sample in a study of PD-L1 blockade in urothelial cancer. Some clones are missing from TCRdb's copy, which holds only in-frame ones; the method was immunoSEQ multiplex PCR. The top ten clones hold 2.5% to 3% of a sample with 35,000 to 45,000 clones, 70% to 90% of them seen once. This specimen consisted of PBMCs, obtained around atezolizumab (anti-PD-L1) treatment. These receptors were obtained from a man aged 65 to 79 with urothelial cancer. Each CDR3 is given with its conserved first and last residue. Each record gives: clone size, V gene, D gene, J gene, CDR3 protein, CDR3 DNA. The D gene is left open where the match is weak. Some rows mark clone size as missing; the rest say once, few, many or name a class of expanded clone.

medium-sized	TRBV14	NA	TRBJ2-2	CASSQVAGGTGELFF	TGTGCCAGCAGCCAAGTGGCAGGTGGGACCGGGGAGCTGTTTTTT
few	TRBV30	NA	TRBJ1-1	CAWTFRRAAFF	TGTGCCTGGACCTTTAGGAGGGCGGCTTTCTTT
NA	TRBV19	TRBD2	TRBJ2-3	CASSPHRPTSGTDTQYF	TGTGCCAGTAGTCCTCATCGGCCGACTAGCGGGACCGATACGCAGTATTTT
NA	TRBV21-1	NA	TRBJ2-7	CASSKLLSSQREAYEQYF	TGTGCCAGCAGCAAATTGTTGAGCAGTCAGCGGGAAGCCTACGAGCAGTACTTC
NA	TRBV6-6	NA	TRBJ2-7	CASTVNRDSYEQYF	TGTGCCAGCACGGTGAACAGGGATTCCTACGAGCAGTACTTC
once	TRBV18	NA	TRBJ2-5	CASSPITGKETQYF	TGTGCCAGCTCACCAATAACAGGGAAAGAGACCCAGTACTTC
once	TRBV7-9	TRBD2	TRBJ2-3	CASSPRLAASTDTQYF	TGTGCCAGCAGCCCCCGACTAGCGGCTAGCACAGATACGCAGTATTTT
NA	TRBV5-1	TRBD2	TRBJ2-2	CASSSGLAETGELFF	TGCGCCAGCAGCTCGGGACTAGCGGAAACCGGGGAGCTGTTTTTT
NA	TRBV6-5	TRBD1	TRBJ2-5	CASSYSGQGMETQYF	TGTGCCAGCAGTTACTCGGGACAGGGGATGGAGACCCAGTACTTC
NA	TRBV6-5	NA	TRBJ1-3	CASSSPGGPGNTIYF	TGTGCCAGCAGTTCCCCGGGGGGGCCTGGAAACACCATATATTTT
NA	TRBV15	NA	TRBJ1-5	CATSRDRNQPQHF	TGTGCCACCAGCAGAGACAGGAATCAGCCCCAGCATTTT
NA	TRBV29-1	TRBD1	TRBJ2-2	CSVARDRVTGELFF	TGCAGCGTCGCTAGGGACAGGGTTACCGGGGAGCTGTTTTTT
NA	TRBV6-5	NA	TRBJ2-3	CASGRRPTDTQYF	TGTGCCAGCGGTCGGAGACCCACAGATACGCAGTATTTT
NA	TRBV30	TRBD1	TRBJ1-2	CAMESRGQGYTF	TGTGCTATGGAGTCAAGGGGGCAGGGCTACACCTTC
NA	TRBV10-3	TRBD2	TRBJ2-3	CAISTSGSTDTQYF	TGTGCCATCAGTACTAGCGGAAGCACAGATACGCAGTATTTT
NA	TRBV10-3	TRBD2	TRBJ2-1	CAISPGLAVYNEQFF	TGTGCCATCAGTCCGGGACTAGCGGTTTACAATGAGCAGTTCTTC
NA	TRBV7-2	NA	TRBJ1-2	CASSPTGSYGYTF	TGTGCCAGCAGCCCCACAGGGAGCTATGGCTACACCTTC
NA	TRBV18	NA	TRBJ1-1	CASSPPVSGTEAFF	TGTGCCAGCTCACCACCGGTTTCGGGCACTGAAGCTTTCTTT
NA	TRBV29-1	TRBD1	TRBJ2-1	CSATGAGDNEQFF	TGCAGCGCGACAGGGGCCGGAGACAATGAGCAGTTCTTC
NA	TRBV18	TRBD1	TRBJ2-7	CASSPPNSGTGGPFPQYF	TGTGCCAGCTCACCACCGAATTCCGGGACAGGGGGCCCTTTTCCACAGTACTTC
NA	TRBV10-3	NA	TRBJ1-1	CAIAALQGVGTEAFF	TGTGCCATAGCGGCACTACAGGGAGTGGGGACTGAAGCTTTCTTT
NA	TRBV5-1	NA	TRBJ2-5	CASRLGGQETQYF	TGCGCCAGCAGACTCGGCGGGCAAGAGACCCAGTACTTC
NA	TRBV4-2	NA	TRBJ1-1	CASSQGLGPPNTEAFF	TGTGCCAGCAGCCAAGGACTAGGCCCCCCGAACACTGAAGCTTTCTTT
NA	TRBV6-5	TRBD1	TRBJ1-2	CASSMDRAGYGYTF	TGTGCCAGCAGCATGGACAGGGCTGGATATGGCTACACCTTC
NA	TRBV6-6	TRBD1	TRBJ1-4	CASRRQGEKLFF	TGTGCCAGCAGACGACAGGGTGAAAAACTGTTTTTT
NA	TRBV7-6	NA	TRBJ2-2	CASSLQGGSGELFF	TGTGCCAGCAGCTTACAAGGAGGTAGCGGGGAGCTGTTTTTT
NA	TRBV28	NA	TRBJ1-5	CATLRGGQPQHF	TGTGCCACCCTCAGGGGCGGGCAGCCCCAGCATTTT
NA	TRBV2	TRBD2	TRBJ2-1	CASFRLAGVSHEQFF	TGTGCCAGCTTCCGACTAGCGGGAGTATCCCATGAGCAGTTCTTC
once	TRBV25-1	NA	TRBJ1-2	CASSEFGEGRGYTF	TGTGCCAGCAGTGAATTCGGGGAGGGGCGCGGCTACACCTTC
NA	TRBV5-1	TRBD2	TRBJ2-1	CASHLSGSPINEQFF	TGCGCCAGCCACCTCAGCGGGAGTCCTATCAATGAGCAGTTCTTC
NA	TRBV5-6	TRBD1	TRBJ1-1	CASSFGQGAVDTEAFF	TGTGCCAGCAGCTTCGGACAGGGGGCTGTGGACACTGAAGCTTTCTTT
NA	TRBV5-4	TRBD2	TRBJ2-5	CASSRTSGRATETQYF	TGTGCCAGCAGCAGGACTAGCGGGAGGGCCACGGAGACCCAGTACTTC
NA	TRBV2	NA	TRBJ1-1	CASSDGLVTEAFF	TGTGCCAGCAGTGACGGGTTGGTCACTGAAGCTTTCTTT
NA	TRBV19	NA	TRBJ1-1	CASSISREVTEAFF	TGTGCCAGTAGTATCAGCAGGGAAGTCACTGAAGCTTTCTTT
once	TRBV25-1	NA	TRBJ1-1	CASSGAGALQPEAFF	TGTGCCAGCAGTGGGGCAGGGGCCCTGCAACCTGAAGCTTTCTTT